The TCR beta chain under discussion was sequenced for a study of T cells in tumors after PD-1 blockade. Study-wide context: A subset received ongoing vismodegib 150 mg daily alongside anti-PD-1 therapy.

Genomic DNA template from tumor biopsies or peripheral blood, 616 ng to 6,004 ng input. Details on this clone: The target antigen is unknown.

The method was immunoSEQ multiplex PCR; TCRdb's version includes in-frame clones alone and lacks a portion of them. The table has tens of thousands of clones, around 77% seen once. CDR3 size: 13 residues. V lost 1 base and J 0 bases, leaving 4 bases between the germline ends. Germline CDR1 SQVTM, CDR2 ANQGSEA. Overall study findings and caveats: Peripheral recruitment is suggested, as some novel exhausted tumor clones were in pre-treatment blood.

The chain is built from TRBV29-1 and TRBJ1-3; D uncertain. The receptor comes from a human donor with basal cell carcinoma. The input for sequencing was PBMCs, taken before anti-PD-1 treatment. CDR3 sequence: CSVEAGSGNTIYF. The CDR3 coding sequence is TGCAGCGTTGAAGCGGGCTCTGGAAACACCATATATTTT.